This T cell receptor (beta chain) was documented in a study of T cells after yellow fever vaccination. General study findings and limits: The booster saw the reappearance of most primary-vaccination clones (96% CD4, 80% to 90% CD8).

This clonotype was recorded a few times. The antigen remains unidentified. Template-switching 5'RACE yielded the TCR cDNA; a universal primer site and UMIs were added in the process. TCRdb redid the calling of the 5' RACE reads with MiXCR, one entry per CDR3 protein. The sample contains about 580,000 distinct CDR3 sequences, 17% of which appear only once. The starting material was PBMCs, obtained about 5 days after the first yellow fever vaccination. This clonotype originated in a man in his late teens or twenties who received the YFV17D yellow fever vaccine.

The CDR3 here is CSVDNRLGYTF. The CDR3 region has the DNA TGCAGCGTTGACAATCGCTTGGGCTACACCTTC. J is TRBJ1-2 and V is TRBV29-1; D is unclear. With 3 bases removed from V and 8 bases from J, the gap between germline ends came to 10 bases. Germline CDR1 reads SQVTM; CDR2 reads ANQGSEA. The CDR3 sequence is 11 residues long.